The 32 T cell receptor beta chains in this list originate from one sample, sequenced in a study of CXCR3-negative and CXCR3-positive naive CD8 T cells. Preparation of TRB cDNA libraries relied on 5' RACE carrying UMI labels. TCRdb reprocessed the 5' RACE reads and keeps a single row for each CDR3 protein, giving no DNA. Its clone listing holds 75,000 to 100,000 distinct CDR3 sequences. The sample comprised naive CXCR3- CD8+ T cells from blood. Described subset: CD45RO-CCR7+CD27+CD95- naive CD8+ T cells lacking CXCR3 (TNR3-). The receptors come from a human donor in good health. Some clones in this sample may be carry-over from other donors' samples.

The chain is built from TRBV29-1 and TRBJ2-1; TCRdb indicates TRBD2, and absent DNA this call remains unverified. CDR3 size: 14 residues. Germline V gene data show CDR1 as SQVTM and CDR2 as ANQGSEA. CDR3 protein: CSVVSSGRYNEQFF.

V gene TRBV21-1 combines with J gene TRBJ2-3; TCRdb's D gene call, TRBD2, goes unchecked for lack of DNA. TRBV21-1 is classified as a pseudogene. The CDR3 covers 16 residues. The CDR3 sequence: CASSKVLPSLPDTQYF.

The J gene is TRBJ2-2, the V gene TRBV24-1; the D call from TCRdb, TRBD1, cannot be confirmed without DNA. The CDR3 has 17 residues. Germline V gene sequence: CDR1 KGHDR, CDR2 SFDVKD. CDR3 sequence reads: CATSDPRTGGDTGELFF.

This sequence joins TRBV7-9 and TRBJ2-7; TCRdb calls TRBD2, which cannot be checked without DNA. This CDR3 region has 14 residues. CDR1 is SEHNR, CDR2 FQNEAQ, per germline (reference sequence). Here the CDR3 reads CASSSGGALDEQYF.

The chain couples TRBV6-4 to TRBJ2-3; TCRdb lists TRBD2, though no DNA is available to test this call. Germline V lookup: CDR1 MRHNA, CDR2 SNTAGT. There are 15 residues in the CDR3. The CDR3 is CASSDRLAWEDTQYF.

The chain uses TRBV9 and TRBJ2-7. The V gene's germline CDR1 is SGDLS and CDR2 YYNGEE. The CDR3 spans 15 residues. CDR3 residues: CASSVASGRADEQYF.

The chain combines TRBV27 with TRBJ2-7; TCRdb indicates TRBD1, and absent DNA this call remains unverified. This CDR3 has 14 amino acids. From germline, CDR1 is MNHEY and CDR2 SMNVEV (reference sequence). CDR3 region: CASSLRDRGHEQYF.

The V call is TRBV20-1, the J call TRBJ1-1; TCRdb lists TRBD1, though no DNA is available to test this call. In germline, CDR1 is DFQATT, CDR2 SNEGSKA (reference sequence). The CDR3 contains 14 residues. CDR3 residues: CSARGVQGDTEAFF.

The V and J genes are TRBV29-1 and TRBJ2-1. The germline CDR1 and CDR2 sequences are SQVTM and ANQGSEA. The CDR3 is 11 residues long. Here the CDR3 reads CSVETYNEQFF.

V usage is TRBV9 and J usage is TRBJ2-5. Per the germline V gene, CDR1 is SGDLS and CDR2 is YYNGEE. This CDR3 is 14 amino acids long. CDR3 in amino acids: CASSPEIGRETQYF.

The CDR3 sequence: CASSPSGGQPQHF. The rearrangement uses TRBV19 and TRBJ1-5. Per the germline V gene, CDR1 is LNHDA and CDR2 is SQIVND (reference sequence). This CDR3 is built from 13 residues.

The V call is TRBV29-1, the J call TRBJ2-7; checking the TCRdb D call of TRBD1 is not possible without DNA. Germline-derived CDR1 and CDR2 are SQVTM and ANQGSEA. This CDR3 comprises 13 residues. The CDR3 protein is CSVEGDSLHEQYF.

The gene calls are TRBV11-2 and TRBJ2-7. In germline, CDR1 is SGHAT, CDR2 FQNNGV. CDR3 length: 13 amino acids. The CDR3 here is CASSFVTSYEQYF. Complete variable domain (other parts from reference TRBV11-2 and TRBJ2-7): EAGVAQSPRYKIIEKRQSVAFWCNPISGHATLYWYQQILGQGPKLLIQFQNNGVVDDSQLPKDRFSAERLKGVDSTLKIQPAKLEDSAVYLCASSFVTSYEQYFGPGTRLTVT.

The chain combines TRBV13 with TRBJ2-7; TCRdb indicates TRBD1, and absent DNA this call remains unverified. Germline V gives CDR1 PRHDT, CDR2 FYEKMQ (reference sequence). The CDR3 covers 13 residues. The CDR3 sequence is CASSLGARAEQYF.

The CDR3 here is CASSFTYQTSGNYNEQFF. The genes are TRBV6-6 and TRBJ2-1; TCRdb's D gene call, TRBD2, goes unchecked for lack of DNA. CDR1 MNHNY and CDR2 SVGAGI come from the germline V gene (reference sequence). CDR3 length equals 18 residues.

V usage is TRBV5-1 and J usage is TRBJ2-7. The CDR3 extends over 14 amino acids. Germline CDR1 is SGHRS and CDR2 is YFSETQ. CDR3 region: CASSPKQGFHEQYF.

The genes are TRBV27 and TRBJ1-5. This CDR3 has 12 amino acids. Germline V gene lookup returns CDR1 MNHEY and CDR2 SMNVEV (reference sequence). CDR3 amino acids: CASSDRNQPQHF.

This rearrangement joins TRBV29-1 to TRBJ1-2; TCRdb reports TRBD1, a call that lacks DNA to check it against. The CDR3 length is 15 residues. Germline V CDR1 and CDR2: SQVTM, ANQGSEA. The CDR3 loop is CSARDRRGIGYGYTF.

CDR3 amino acids: CASSPRQGSDTQYF. The chain recombines TRBV28 with TRBJ2-3; TCRdb picks TRBD1, but there is no DNA to check that call. The germline V gene encodes CDR1 MDHEN and CDR2 SYDVKM. There are 14 residues in the CDR3.

The chain combines TRBV7-9 with TRBJ2-1; TCRdb names TRBD2, which stays unverified in the absence of DNA. This CDR3 contains 16 residues. Germline V gene lookup returns CDR1 SEHNR and CDR2 FQNEAQ (reference sequence). CDR3 amino acids: CASSPTSGKTYNEQFF.

The rearrangement joins TRBV29-1 to TRBJ2-1; TCRdb's D call, TRBD2, is unchecked because there is no DNA. This CDR3 contains 14 residues. CDR1 is SQVTM, CDR2 ANQGSEA, per germline. CDR3 loop: CSGQTAGGYNEQFF.

V and J are TRBV14 and TRBJ2-1; absent DNA, TCRdb's TRBD1 call cannot be checked. Germline values: CDR1 SGHDN, CDR2 FVKESK. This CDR3 is 16 amino acids long. The chain's CDR3 is CASSLTGQVQGDEQFF.

This chain uses TRBV28 with TRBJ1-2; TCRdb's D call of TRBD1 is untestable without DNA. There are 15 residues in the CDR3. Per the germline V gene, CDR1 is MDHEN and CDR2 is SYDVKM. The CDR3 here is CASSPGTFTNYGYTF.

The genes are TRBV6-2 or TRBV6-3 and TRBJ2-7; TCRdb reports TRBD1, a call that lacks DNA to check it against. This CDR3 is 14 amino acids long. Germline lookup yields CDR1 MNHEY and CDR2 SVGEGT. The CDR3 spells CASSFGTDSYEQYF.

The chain uses TRBV7-2 and TRBJ1-2; there is no DNA to check the TCRdb D call of TRBD1. Germline V lookup: CDR1 SGHTA, CDR2 FQGNSA. The CDR3 is 14 residues long. CDR3 loop: CASSSPGGLGSYTF.

The CDR3: CTHRGSHVDGYTF. The J gene is TRBJ1-2, the V gene TRBV20-1; TCRdb lists TRBD1, though no DNA is available to test this call. Germline V gene data show CDR1 as DFQATT and CDR2 as SNEGSKA (reference sequence). The CDR3 is 13 amino acids.

The rearrangement uses TRBV12-5 and TRBJ2-7; TCRdb selects TRBD2, and the lack of DNA leaves this call unchecked. This CDR3 spans 14 amino acids. CDR1 LGHNT and CDR2 FRNRAP come from the germline V gene. The CDR3 is CASGTGLADYEQYF.

The J gene is TRBJ2-1, the V gene TRBV6-1; TCRdb's D call of TRBD1 is untestable without DNA. Germline V lookup: CDR1 MNHNS, CDR2 SASEGT. The CDR3 length is 15 residues. The chain's CDR3 is CASSPRSGGGNEQFF.

V usage is TRBV19 and J usage is TRBJ1-1; TCRdb indicates TRBD1, and absent DNA this call remains unverified. The CDR3 spans 13 residues. Per germline, CDR1 LNHDA and CDR2 SQIVND (reference sequence). This CDR3 is CASSSDRVNEAFF. The entire variable domain, with the rest obtained from reference TRBV19 and TRBJ1-1, is as follows: DGGITQSPKYLFRKEGQNVTLSCEQNLNHDAMYWYRQDPGQGLRLIYYSQIVNDFQKGDIAEGYSVSREKKESFPLTVTSAQKNPTAFYLCASSSDRVNEAFFGQGTRLTVV.

This sequence joins TRBV5-1 and TRBJ2-5; TCRdb returns TRBD1, unconfirmable since there is no DNA. The CDR3 spans 14 residues. Germline values: CDR1 SGHRS, CDR2 YFSETQ. CDR3: CASSPGQNQETQYF.

The chain is built from TRBV29-1 and TRBJ2-5; as DNA is missing, the TRBD1 call by TCRdb cannot be tested. The CDR3 is 13 residues long. The V gene's germline CDR1 is SQVTM and CDR2 ANQGSEA. The CDR3 here is CSVYRGIQETQYF. Full variable domain (missing parts from reference TRBV29-1 and TRBJ2-5): SAVISQKPSRDICQRGTSLTIQCQVDSQVTMMFWYRQQPGQSLTLIATANQGSEATYESGFVIDKFPISRPNLTFSTLTVSNMSPEDSSIYLCSVYRGIQETQYFGPGTRLLVL.

The chain recombines TRBV6-1 with TRBJ2-5; TCRdb lists TRBD1, though no DNA is available to test this call. The V gene's germline CDR1 is MNHNS and CDR2 SASEGT. The CDR3 sequence is 14 residues long. CDR3: CAARRDRSYETQYF.